This T cell receptor (beta chain) was captured in a study of OX40 agonist ivuxolimab in advanced cancers. Study-wide context: The dose-escalation group included hepatocellular carcinoma, melanoma, renal cell carcinoma and head and neck cancer.

On this clone: Its antigen is as yet unknown.

Findings and limits, study-wide: Expanded clones tended on average to be more numerous among CD8+ T cells than CD4+.

The CDR3 length is 16 residues. Trimming at V came to 3 bases and at J to 4 bases, leaving 7 bases not matched to a gene. Clones were sequenced by immunoSEQ multiplex PCR, and TCRdb holds only the in-frame ones, with some missing. The sample yields roughly 13,000 clones, 75% to 95% seen once. Cycle 7 day 1, cycle 4 day 1, and baseline were the timepoints at which blood was sampled. The genes are TRBV23-1 and TRBJ2-1; 9 positions agree with TRBD2. TRBV23-1 is given ORF status, its function remaining uncertain. This material consisted of CD4+ or CD8+ T cells sorted from blood, taken in a trial of the OX40 agonist ivuxolimab. This clonotype was sampled from an adult with an advanced solid tumor such as melanoma, head and neck, liver or kidney cancer. The CDR3 spells CASSHLSGGPYNEQFF. The CDR3 coding sequence is TGCGCCAGCAGTCACCTCAGCGGGGGGCCATACAATGAGCAGTTCTTC.